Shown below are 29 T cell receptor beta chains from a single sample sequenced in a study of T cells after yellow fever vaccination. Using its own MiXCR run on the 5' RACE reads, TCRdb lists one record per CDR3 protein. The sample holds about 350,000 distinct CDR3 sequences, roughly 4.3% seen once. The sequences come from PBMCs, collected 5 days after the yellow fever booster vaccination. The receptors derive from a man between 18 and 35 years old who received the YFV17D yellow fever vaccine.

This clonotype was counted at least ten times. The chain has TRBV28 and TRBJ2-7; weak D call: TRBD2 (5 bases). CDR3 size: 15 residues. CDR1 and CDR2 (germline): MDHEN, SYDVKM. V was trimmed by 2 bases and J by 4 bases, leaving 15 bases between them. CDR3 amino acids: CASSLSSLGPYEQYV. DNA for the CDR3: TGTGCCAGCAGTTTAAGCTCACTAGGGCCTTACGAGCAGTACGTC.

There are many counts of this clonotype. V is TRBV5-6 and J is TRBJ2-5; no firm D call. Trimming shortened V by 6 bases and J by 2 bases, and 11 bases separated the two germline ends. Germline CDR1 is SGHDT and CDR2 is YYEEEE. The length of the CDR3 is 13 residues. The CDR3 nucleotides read TGTGCCAGCACCTTAGAATCTCAAGAGACCCAGTACTTC. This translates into CASTLESQETQYF.

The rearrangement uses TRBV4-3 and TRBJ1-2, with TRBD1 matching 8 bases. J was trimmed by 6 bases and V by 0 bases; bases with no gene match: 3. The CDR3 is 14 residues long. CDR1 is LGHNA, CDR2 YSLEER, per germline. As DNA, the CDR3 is TGCGCCAGCAGCCAAGAGTGGACAGGGAATGGCTACACCTTC. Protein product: CASSQEWTGNGYTF.

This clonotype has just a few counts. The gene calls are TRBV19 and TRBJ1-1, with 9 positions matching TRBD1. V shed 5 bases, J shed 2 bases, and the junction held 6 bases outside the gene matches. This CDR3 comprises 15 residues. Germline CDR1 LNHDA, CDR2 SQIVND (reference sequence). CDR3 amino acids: CASSASDRGNTEAFF. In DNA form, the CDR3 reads TGTGCCAGTAGTGCCTCGGACAGGGGCAACACTGAAGCTTTCTTT.

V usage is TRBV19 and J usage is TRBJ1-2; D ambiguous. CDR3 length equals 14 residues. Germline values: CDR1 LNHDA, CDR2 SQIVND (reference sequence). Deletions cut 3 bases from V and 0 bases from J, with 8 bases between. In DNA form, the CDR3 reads TGTGCCAGTAGTATCCAGGCTACTAACTATGGCTACACCTTC. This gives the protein CASSIQATNYGYTF.

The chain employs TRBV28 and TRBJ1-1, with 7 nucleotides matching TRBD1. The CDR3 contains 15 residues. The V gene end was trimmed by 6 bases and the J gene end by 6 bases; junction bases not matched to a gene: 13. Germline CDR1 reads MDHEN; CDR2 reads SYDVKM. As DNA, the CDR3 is TGTGCCAGCAGCCCACCACAGGGGAGAGGCGCTGAAGCTTTCTTT. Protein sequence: CASSPPQGRGAEAFF. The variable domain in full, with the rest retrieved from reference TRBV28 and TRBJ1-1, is DVKVTQSSRYLVKRTGEKVFLECVQDMDHENMFWYRQDPGLGLRLIYFSYDVKMKEKGDIPEGYSVSREKKERFSLILESASTNQTSMYLCASSPPQGRGAEAFFGQGTRLTVV.

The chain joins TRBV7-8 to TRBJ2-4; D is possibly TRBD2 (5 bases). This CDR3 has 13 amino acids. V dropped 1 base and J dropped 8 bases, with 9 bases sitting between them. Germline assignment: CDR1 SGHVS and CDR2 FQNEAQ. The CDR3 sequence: CASSLVGMDIQYF. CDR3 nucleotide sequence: TGTGCCAGCAGCTTAGTCGGGATGGACATTCAGTACTTC. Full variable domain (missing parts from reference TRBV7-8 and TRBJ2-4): GAGVSQSPRYKVAKRGQDVALRCDPISGHVSLFWYQQALGQGPEFLTYFQNEAQLDKSGLPSDRFFAERPEGSVSTLKIQRTQQEDSAVYLCASSLVGMDIQYFGAGTRLSVL.

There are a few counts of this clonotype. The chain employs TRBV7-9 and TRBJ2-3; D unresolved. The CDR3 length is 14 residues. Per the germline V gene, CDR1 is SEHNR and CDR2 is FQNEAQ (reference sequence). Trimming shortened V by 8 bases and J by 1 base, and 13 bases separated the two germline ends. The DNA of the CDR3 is TGTGCCAGCGGCTCGTCGGGTCGCACAGATACGCAGTATTTT. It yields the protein CASGSSGRTDTQYF.

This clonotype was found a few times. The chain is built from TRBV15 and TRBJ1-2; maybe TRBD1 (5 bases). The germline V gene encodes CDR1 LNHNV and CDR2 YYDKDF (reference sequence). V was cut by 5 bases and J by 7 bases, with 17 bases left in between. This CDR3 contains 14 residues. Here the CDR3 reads CATSVRQRGFGYTF. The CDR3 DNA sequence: TGTGCCACCAGCGTCCGACAGAGAGGTTTTGGCTACACCTTC.

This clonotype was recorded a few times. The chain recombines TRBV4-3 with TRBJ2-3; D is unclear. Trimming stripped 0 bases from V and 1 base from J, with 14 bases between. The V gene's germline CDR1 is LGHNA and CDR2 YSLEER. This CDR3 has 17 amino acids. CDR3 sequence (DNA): TGCGCCAGCAGCCAAGATCCCCAAGCGTCCGGCACAGATACGCAGTATTTT. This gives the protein CASSQDPQASGTDTQYF.

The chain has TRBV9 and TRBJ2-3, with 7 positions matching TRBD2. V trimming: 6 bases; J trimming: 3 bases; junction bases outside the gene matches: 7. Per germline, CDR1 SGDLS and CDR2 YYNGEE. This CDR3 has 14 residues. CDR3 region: CASTPRAGTDTQYF. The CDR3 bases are TGTGCCAGCACCCCCCGAGCGGGGACAGATACGCAGTATTTT.

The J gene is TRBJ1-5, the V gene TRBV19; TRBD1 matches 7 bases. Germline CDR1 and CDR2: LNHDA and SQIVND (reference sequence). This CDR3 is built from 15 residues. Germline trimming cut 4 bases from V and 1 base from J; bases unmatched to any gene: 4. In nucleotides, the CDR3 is TGTGCCAGTAGTACGACAGGGCGAAGCAATCAGCCCCAGCATTTT. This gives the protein CASSTTGRSNQPQHF.

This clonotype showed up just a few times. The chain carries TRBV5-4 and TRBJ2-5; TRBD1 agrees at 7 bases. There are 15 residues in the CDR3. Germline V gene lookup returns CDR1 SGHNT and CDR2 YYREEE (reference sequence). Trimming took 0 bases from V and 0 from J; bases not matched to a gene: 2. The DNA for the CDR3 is TGTGCCAGCAGCTTGGTTGGGACAGACCAAGAGACCCAGTACTTC. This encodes CASSLVGTDQETQYF.

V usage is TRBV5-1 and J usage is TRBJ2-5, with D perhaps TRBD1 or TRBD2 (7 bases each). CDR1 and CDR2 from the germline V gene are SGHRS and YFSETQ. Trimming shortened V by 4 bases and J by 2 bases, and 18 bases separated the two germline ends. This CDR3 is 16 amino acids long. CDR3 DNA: TGCGCCAGCAGCGCCCGGGCAGCGGGACAGCAAGAGACCCAGTACTTC. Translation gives CASSARAAGQQETQYF. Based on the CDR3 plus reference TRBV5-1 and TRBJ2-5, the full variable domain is KAGVTQTPRYLIKTRGQQVTLSCSPISGHRSVSWYQQTPGQGLQFLFEYFSETQRNKGNFPGRFSGRQFSNSRSEMNVSTLELGDSALYLCASSARAAGQQETQYFGPGTRLLVL.

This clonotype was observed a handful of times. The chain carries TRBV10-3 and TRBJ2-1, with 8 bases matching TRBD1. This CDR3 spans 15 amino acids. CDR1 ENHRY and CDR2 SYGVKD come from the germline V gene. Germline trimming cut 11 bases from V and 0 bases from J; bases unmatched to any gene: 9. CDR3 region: CAAGKGQGSYNEQFF. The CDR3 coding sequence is TGTGCCGCCGGCAAAGGACAGGGCTCCTACAATGAGCAGTTCTTC.

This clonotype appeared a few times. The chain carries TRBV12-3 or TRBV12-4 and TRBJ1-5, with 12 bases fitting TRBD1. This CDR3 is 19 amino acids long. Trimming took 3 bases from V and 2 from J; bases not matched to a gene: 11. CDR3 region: CASSFSAGTGGRRNQPQHF. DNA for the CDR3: TGTGCCAGCAGTTTTTCAGCTGGGACAGGGGGCAGGCGCAATCAGCCCCAGCATTTT.

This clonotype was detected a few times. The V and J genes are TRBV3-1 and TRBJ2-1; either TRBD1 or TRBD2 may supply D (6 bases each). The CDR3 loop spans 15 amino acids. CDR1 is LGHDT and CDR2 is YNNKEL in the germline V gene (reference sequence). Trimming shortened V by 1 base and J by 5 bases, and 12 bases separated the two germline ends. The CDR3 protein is CASSQVTGAHNEQFF. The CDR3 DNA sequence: TGTGCCAGCAGCCAAGTAACGGGGGCGCACAATGAGCAGTTCTTC.

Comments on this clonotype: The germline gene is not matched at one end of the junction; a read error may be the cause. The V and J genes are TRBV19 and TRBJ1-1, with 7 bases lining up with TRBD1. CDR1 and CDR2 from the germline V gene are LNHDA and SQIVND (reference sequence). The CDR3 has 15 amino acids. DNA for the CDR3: TGTGCCAGTCAAGACAGGGAGGCGGGTAGCACTGAAGGTTTCTTT. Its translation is CASQDREAGSTEGFF.

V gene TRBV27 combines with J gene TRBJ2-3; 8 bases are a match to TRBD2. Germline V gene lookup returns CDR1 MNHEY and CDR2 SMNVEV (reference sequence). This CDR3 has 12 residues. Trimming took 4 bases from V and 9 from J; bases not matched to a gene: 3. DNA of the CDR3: TGTGCCAGCAGTTCTGGCGGGGGGACGCAGTATTTT. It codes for CASSSGGGTQYF.

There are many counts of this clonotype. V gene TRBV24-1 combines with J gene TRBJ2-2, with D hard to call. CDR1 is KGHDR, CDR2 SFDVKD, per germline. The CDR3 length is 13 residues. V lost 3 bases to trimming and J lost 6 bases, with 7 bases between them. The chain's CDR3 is CATSDRYPGELFF. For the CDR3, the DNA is TGTGCCACCAGTGATAGATACCCCGGGGAGCTGTTTTTT.

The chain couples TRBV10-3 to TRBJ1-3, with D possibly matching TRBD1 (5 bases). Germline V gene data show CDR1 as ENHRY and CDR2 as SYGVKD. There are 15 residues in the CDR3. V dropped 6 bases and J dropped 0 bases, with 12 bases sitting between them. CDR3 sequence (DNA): TGTGCCATCAGACCGACAGTCCTCTCTGGAAACACCATATATTTT. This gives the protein CAIRPTVLSGNTIYF.

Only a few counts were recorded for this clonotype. The CDR3 protein is CASSLAAGEAGYTF. The CDR3, as DNA: TGTGCCAGCAGCTTAGCGGCAGGGGAGGCTGGCTACACCTTC. The V gene is TRBV7-9, the J gene TRBJ1-2; D perhaps matches TRBD1 (6 bases). Germline CDR1 reads SEHNR; CDR2 reads FQNEAQ (reference sequence). V gave up 0 bases and J gave up 7 bases, with 12 bases separating them. This CDR3 contains 14 residues.

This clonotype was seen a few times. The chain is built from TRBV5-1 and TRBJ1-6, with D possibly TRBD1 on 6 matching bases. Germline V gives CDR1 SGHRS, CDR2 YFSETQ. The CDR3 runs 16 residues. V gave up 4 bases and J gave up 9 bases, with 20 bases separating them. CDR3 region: CASSEGNRAGGSPLHF. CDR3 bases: TGCGCCAGCAGCGAAGGGAACAGGGCAGGTGGTTCACCCCTCCACTTT.

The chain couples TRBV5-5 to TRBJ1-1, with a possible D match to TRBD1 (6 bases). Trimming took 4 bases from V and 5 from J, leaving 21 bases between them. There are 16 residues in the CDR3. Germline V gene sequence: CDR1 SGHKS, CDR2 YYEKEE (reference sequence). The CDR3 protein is CASSEIHRAPGTEAFF. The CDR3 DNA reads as TGTGCCAGCAGCGAAATCCACAGGGCCCCGGGGACTGAAGCTTTCTTT.

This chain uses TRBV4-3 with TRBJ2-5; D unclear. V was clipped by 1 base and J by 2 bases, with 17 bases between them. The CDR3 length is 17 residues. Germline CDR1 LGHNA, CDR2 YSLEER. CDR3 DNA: TGCGCCAGCAGCCAAGGGGCTCATTATGGGGAACAAGAGACCCAGTACTTC. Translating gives CASSQGAHYGEQETQYF.

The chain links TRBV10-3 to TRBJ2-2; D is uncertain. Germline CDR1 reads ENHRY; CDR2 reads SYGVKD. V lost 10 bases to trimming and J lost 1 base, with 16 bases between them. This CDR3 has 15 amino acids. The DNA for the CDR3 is TGTGCCAGCGGCTCGGGTTTCAAGAACACCGGGGAGCTGTTTTTT. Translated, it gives CASGSGFKNTGELFF.

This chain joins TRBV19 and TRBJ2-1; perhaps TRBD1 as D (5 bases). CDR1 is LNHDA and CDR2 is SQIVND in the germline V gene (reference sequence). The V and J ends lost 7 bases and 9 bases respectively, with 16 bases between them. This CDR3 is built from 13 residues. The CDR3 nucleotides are TGTGCCAGTATAGATCTCAGGGTAGGTGAGCAGTTCTTC. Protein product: CASIDLRVGEQFF.

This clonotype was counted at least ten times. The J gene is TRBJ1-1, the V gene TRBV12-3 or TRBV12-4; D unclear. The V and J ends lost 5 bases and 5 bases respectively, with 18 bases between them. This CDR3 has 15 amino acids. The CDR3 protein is CASSLPFGFGTEAFF. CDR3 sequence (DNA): TGTGCCAGCAGTCTGCCGTTTGGGTTCGGGACTGAAGCTTTCTTT.

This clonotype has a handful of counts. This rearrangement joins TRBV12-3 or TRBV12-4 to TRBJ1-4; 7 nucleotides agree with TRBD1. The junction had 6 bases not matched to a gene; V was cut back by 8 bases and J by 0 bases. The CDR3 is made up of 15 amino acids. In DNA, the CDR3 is TGTGCCAGCGGCCCGGGGACAGCAACTAATGAAAAACTGTTTTTT. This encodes CASGPGTATNEKLFF.